The 16 T cell receptor beta chains presented below share a single source sample, sequenced in a study of T cells in Graves' hyperthyroidism and ophthalmopathy. Amplification targeted TCR beta CDR3 regions from RNA transcripts. First-round RT-PCR targeting the TCR CDR3 was performed with the HTBI primer set. TCRdb fed the multiplex PCR reads into MiXCR, producing one record per CDR3 protein. In the table there are around 350,000 distinct CDR3 sequences, less than 15% of which are singletons. The sample consisted of blood. These receptors were taken from a woman between 18 and 30 years old with Graves' hyperthyroidism.

In its sample, this clonotype was seen many times. V is TRBV6-1 and J is TRBJ1-5, with D possibly being TRBD1 (5 bases). The germline V and J ends were trimmed by 7 bases and 6 bases, with 16 bases remaining between them. The CDR3 spans 14 residues. CDR1 MNHNS and CDR2 SASEGT come from the germline V gene. CDR3 bases: TGTGCCAGCAATCCGGGTGGGGGGACTCAGCCCCAGCATTTT. Protein: CASNPGGGTQPQHF.

This clonotype came up many times. The V call is TRBV7-2, the J call TRBJ2-3, with no clear D. The CDR3 spans 14 residues. Between the trimmed V and J ends, which lost 3 bases and 4 bases, there was a span of 11 bases. Germline CDR1 is SGHTA and CDR2 is FQGNSA. In DNA form, the CDR3 reads TGTGCCAGCAGCTTCAGTACGGTGGCAGATACGCAGTATTTT. Translated, it gives CASSFSTVADTQYF.

This chain connects TRBV20-1 to TRBJ1-1; no reliable D call. There are 12 residues in the CDR3. Trimming removed 4 bases at V and 2 bases at J, with 8 bases between. The germline V gene encodes CDR1 DFQATT and CDR2 SNEGSKA (reference sequence). CDR3 in DNA: TGCAGTGCTATGCCAGGAAACACTGAAGCTTTCTTT. It codes for CSAMPGNTEAFF.

This clonotype turned up a few times. One junction end does not reproduce the germline sequence, and a read error may be involved. This chain connects TRBV7-8 to TRBJ2-2, with 11 bases matching TRBD2. Germline V gives CDR1 SGHVS, CDR2 FQNEAQ. There are 18 residues in the CDR3. CDR3 coding DNA: TGTGCCAGCAGCTTAGCCCCTACTAGCGGGGGATACACCGGGAAGCTGTTTTTT. Translation: CASSLAPTSGGYTGKLFF. Full variable domain (missing parts from reference TRBV7-8 and TRBJ2-2): GAGVSQSPRYKVAKRGQDVALRCDPISGHVSLFWYQQALGQGPEFLTYFQNEAQLDKSGLPSDRFFAERPEGSVSTLKIQRTQQEDSAVYLCASSLAPTSGGYTGKLFFGEGSRLTVL.

At least ten counts were recorded for this clonotype. The rearrangement joins TRBV5-1 to TRBJ2-7; TRBD1 matches 9 bases. The CDR3 sequence is 13 residues long. V dropped 7 bases and J dropped 2; count of bases not matched to a gene: 4. CDR1 is SGHRS, CDR2 YFSETQ, per germline. The CDR3 nucleotides read TGCGCCAGCGGGACAGGGCCAGCCTACGAGCAGTACTTC. Translated, it gives CASGTGPAYEQYF.

The table lists this clonotype with a few counts. V is TRBV11-2 and J is TRBJ1-3; D gene unclear. V lost 1 base and J 4 bases, leaving 20 bases between the germline ends. The CDR3 totals 18 residues. Germline assignment: CDR1 SGHAT and CDR2 FQNNGV. CDR3 nucleotide sequence: TGTGCCAGCAGCTTAGTCTATAGTTCCCCCACTAGAGGAAACACCATATATTTT. Translating gives CASSLVYSSPTRGNTIYF.

The V and J genes are TRBV15 and TRBJ1-1; a weak D match, TRBD1 (5 bases). This CDR3 contains 15 residues. From germline, CDR1 is LNHNV and CDR2 YYDKDF (reference sequence). Trimming took 3 bases from V and 4 from J, leaving 15 bases between them. CDR3 nucleotide sequence: TGTGCCACCAGCAGTAGCCGGGACCGGGGCACTGAAGCTTTCTTT. Its protein product is CATSSSRDRGTEAFF.

This clonotype was observed many times. The rearrangement joins TRBV12-3 or TRBV12-4 to TRBJ2-7; D may match TRBD1 or TRBD2 (5 bases each). The CDR3 loop spans 14 amino acids. Deletions cut 2 bases from V and 7 bases from J, with 15 bases between. The chain's CDR3 is CASSLLGVVGEQYF. The CDR3 DNA is TGTGCCAGCAGTTTATTGGGGGTGGTTGGGGAGCAGTACTTC.

This clonotype was seen only once. A read error is possible here, since a much larger clone lies one base away. This chain links TRBV20-1 with TRBJ2-7, with D possibly being TRBD2 (5 bases). Germline V gene data show CDR1 as DFQATT and CDR2 as SNEGSKA (reference sequence). This CDR3 has 11 amino acids. Here the CDR3 reads CNARDRGEQYF. The CDR3 bases are TGCAATGCTAGAGATCGGGGCGAGCAGTACTTC.

This clonotype came up a few times. V gene TRBV6-2 or TRBV6-3 combines with J gene TRBJ2-2, with TRBD2 matching 8 bases. V shed 7 bases, J shed 3 bases, and the junction held 13 bases outside the gene matches. The CDR3 covers 17 residues. From germline, CDR1 is MNHEY and CDR2 SVGEGT. The CDR3 DNA follows: TGTGCCAGCATCCATGGAGATACAGCGGGAGACACCGGGGAGCTGTTTTTT. Its translation is CASIHGDTAGDTGELFF.

V usage is TRBV27 and J usage is TRBJ2-3; D remains ambiguous. Between the trimmed V and J ends, which lost 0 bases and 3 bases, there was a span of 16 bases. The germline V gene has CDR1 MNHEY and CDR2 SMNVEV (reference sequence). This CDR3 region has 17 residues. CDR3 sequence: CASSLSERPVRTDTQYF. The CDR3 region has the DNA TGTGCCAGCAGTTTATCGGAGCGACCAGTTCGAACAGATACGCAGTATTTT.

This clonotype has at least ten counts. The chain combines TRBV20-1 with TRBJ2-3; the match to TRBD2 covers 9 bases. This CDR3 comprises 16 residues. The germline V gene encodes CDR1 DFQATT and CDR2 SNEGSKA (reference sequence). Trimming cost V 0 bases and J 2 bases; bases outside gene matches: 6. As DNA, the CDR3 is TGCAGTGCTAGAGATTTTGCGGGAGGGTACACAGATACGCAGTATTTT. Its protein product is CSARDFAGGYTDTQYF.

This clonotype was recorded at least ten times. This chain connects TRBV7-9 to TRBJ2-7; D is possibly TRBD1 (5 bases). Germline V gene sequence: CDR1 SEHNR, CDR2 FQNEAQ (reference sequence). This CDR3 has 12 amino acids. Trimming shortened V by 7 bases and J by 0 bases, and 7 bases separated the two germline ends. The CDR3 bases are TGTGCCAGCACCGACAGCTCCTACGAGCAGTACTTC. This translates into CASTDSSYEQYF.

The rearrangement links TRBV5-6 to TRBJ1-4; D gene ambiguous. Between the trimmed V and J ends, which lost 0 bases and 7 bases, there was a span of 7 bases. Germline V CDR1 and CDR2: SGHDT, YYEEEE. This CDR3 region has 13 residues. CDR3 sequence reads: CASSLGGSEKLFF. DNA for the CDR3: TGTGCCAGCAGCTTGGGTGGTTCTGAAAAACTGTTTTTT.

This clonotype occurred many times. The chain recombines TRBV6-2 or TRBV6-3 with TRBJ1-1, with D hard to call. V was shortened by 6 bases and J by 7 bases, with 9 bases between the two germline ends. CDR1 MNHEY and CDR2 SVGEGT come from the germline V gene. The CDR3 sequence is 11 residues long. DNA of the CDR3: TGTGCCAGCAGCACCCCCCGTGAAGCTTTCTTT. This encodes CASSTPREAFF.

The V gene is TRBV24-1, the J gene TRBJ2-3; D might be TRBD1 (6 bases). Germline CDR1 is KGHDR and CDR2 is SFDVKD. With 9 bases removed from V and 1 base from J, the gap between germline ends came to 19 bases. The CDR3 is 16 residues long. The CDR3 DNA reads TGTGCCACCGCCTTAGGGGGACCCCAAGGCACAGATACGCAGTATTTT. This encodes CATALGGPQGTDTQYF.